Sequencing of this TCR beta chain was carried out in a study of beta chain features in type 1 diabetes (dated by TCRdb to between 2018 and 2020). About the full investigation: Patients and healthy donors did not differ in mean age, gender distribution, total cell number or subset yield. A total of under 140,000,000 sorted cells were examined across all samples, and the number of cells per subset was strongly correlated with RNA yield. The study compared TCRB repertoires of sorted circulating CD4+ T cell subsets between recently diagnosed type 1 diabetes patients and matched healthy donors. Regulatory and stem cell-like memory subsets were obtained from only 8 patients and about eight healthy donors, while naive and central memory subsets were obtained from all 30 or so donors. Summary of the overall study and its limitations: Sequencing cDNA rather than genomic DNA could over-represent highly expressing activated cells, although activation and CD3 levels did not differ between groups. Naive, central memory and regulatory TCRB repertoires appeared to be more alike among patients than among healthy donors. At VDJ recombination sites, type 1 diabetes patients had fewer insertions and more deleted nucleotides, which implies abnormalities in thymic rearrangement. Shorter templates might have been favored by PCR, but patient and control samples were amplified and corrected together, so both groups would have been affected equally by any skew. In all four CD4+ subsets, TCRB CDR3 length was moderately but significantly shorter in type 1 diabetes patients. Because the HLA sub-analyses included only small numbers of individuals, any influence of HLA type on TCRB rearrangement was left unresolved.

A single peripheral blood draw of approximately 110 mL on average was collected from each donor into heparinised tubes. A BD FACSAria II was used to sort naive, central memory, regulatory and stem cell-like memory CD4+ T cells with a panel that included CD45RO, CCR7, CD25, CD127, CD95 and CD27. A purity above 95% was achieved for all sorted populations. PBMCs were separated immediately by Lymphoprep density gradient centrifugation and were stained directly, without being cultured. So that batch effects would be minimized, each experiment stained and sorted samples in pairs, pairing one healthy donor with one patient. The entire amount of isolated RNA was reverse transcribed using the High Capacity cDNA Reverse Transcription Kit, so the sequenced TCRB transcripts were expressed ones. Deep immunoSEQ sequencing was performed on naive, central memory and regulatory T cell samples, with an average of about 3.57 million total reads per sample. Sorted cells were lysed in RLT buffer, and RNA was extracted using DNase-treated RNeasy Micro or Mini kits according to cell number. Each cell subset was processed on its own to prevent cross-contamination, while patient and healthy donor samples were processed together. TCRB sequences were amplified from cDNA with the immunoSEQ multiplex PCR, producing 87-bp fragments spanning the CDR3 region. Sequencing of the amplicons was done on the Illumina HiSeq platform. Turning to the authors' computational methods: Synthetic template baselines were used to correct PCR bias computationally, reads within Hamming distance 2 were collapsed, and singletons that could not be merged were discarded. Reads were aligned against IMGT to assign V, D and J genes, CDR3 length and insertions or deletions at six rearrangement sites. Within each subset, clonotype counts were normalized to the number of sorted cells before true diversity and Gini coefficients were calculated with the tcR R package. Repertoire sharing was quantified using the overlap coefficient calculated on TCRB nucleotide sequences. TCRdb took over this immuneACCESS table, retaining in-frame rearrangements with V and J assigned. Such tables are incomplete; in checked studies, under half of the missing clones stem from an unresolved V gene, and the remainder is unexplained. Clone size and the V and J calls come from that table; the DNA yielded D and trimming. This sample has 150,000 to 170,000 clones in its table, and about 8.5% of those were observed once. 0.55% to 0.75% of the sample is taken by the ten largest.

This clone has at least ten counts. Its antigen is still unknown. No much larger clone is present one base from it, and per-base qualities are unavailable. The CDR3 sequence holds 13 residues, the cysteine and phenylalanine included. The sequence is cut down to CDR3 DNA, 39 bases in frame from base 1. The junction carries 6 bases between V and J, which are trimmed by 0 bases and 3 bases respectively. CDR1 and CDR2 are read off the germline V gene as SGHDN and FVKESK. This sequence uses TRBV14 and TRBJ2-7; the D gene is perhaps TRBD2, from 5 matching bases. This clonotype originated in a young man in good health. The sequencing sample was made of central memory CD4+ T cells from blood. The DNA reads TGTGCCAGCAGCCAAGATCGGGACTACGAGCAGTACTTC. Protein translation: CASSQDRDYEQYF.